This T cell receptor beta chain was obtained from a study of T cells after yellow fever vaccination. At the level of the study: Preparation used SMART-Seq v4 Ultra Low Input for the low-cell-number fractions. Overall study findings and caveats: Booster sampling recovered most clones from primary vaccination (approximately 97% CD4, approximately 90% CD8). A small share of clonotypes appeared in both CD4 and CD8 compartments.

In regard to this clonotype: The antigen is unknown.

5'RACE template switching added a universal primer site and UMIs to TCR cDNA. MiXCR was run by TCRdb on the 5' RACE reads, yielding one entry per CDR3 protein. This table holds 250,000 to 300,000 distinct CDR3 sequences, 13% found once. The TCR sequence derives from a man aged 25 to 40 who received the YFV17D yellow fever vaccine. This specimen consisted of CD4+ T cells sorted from PBMCs, obtained 45 days after the yellow fever booster vaccination.

CDR3 in amino acids: CATGSSSGSTGELFF. CDR3 nucleotide sequence: TGTGCCACCGGATCCTCTAGCGGAAGCACCGGGGAGCTGTTTTTT. The rearrangement links TRBV24-1 to TRBJ2-2, with 7 bases matching TRBD2. After removal of 9 bases from V and 4 bases from J, the junction contained 10 bases not matched to a gene. Germline V lookup: CDR1 KGHDR, CDR2 SFDVKD. The CDR3 runs 15 residues.